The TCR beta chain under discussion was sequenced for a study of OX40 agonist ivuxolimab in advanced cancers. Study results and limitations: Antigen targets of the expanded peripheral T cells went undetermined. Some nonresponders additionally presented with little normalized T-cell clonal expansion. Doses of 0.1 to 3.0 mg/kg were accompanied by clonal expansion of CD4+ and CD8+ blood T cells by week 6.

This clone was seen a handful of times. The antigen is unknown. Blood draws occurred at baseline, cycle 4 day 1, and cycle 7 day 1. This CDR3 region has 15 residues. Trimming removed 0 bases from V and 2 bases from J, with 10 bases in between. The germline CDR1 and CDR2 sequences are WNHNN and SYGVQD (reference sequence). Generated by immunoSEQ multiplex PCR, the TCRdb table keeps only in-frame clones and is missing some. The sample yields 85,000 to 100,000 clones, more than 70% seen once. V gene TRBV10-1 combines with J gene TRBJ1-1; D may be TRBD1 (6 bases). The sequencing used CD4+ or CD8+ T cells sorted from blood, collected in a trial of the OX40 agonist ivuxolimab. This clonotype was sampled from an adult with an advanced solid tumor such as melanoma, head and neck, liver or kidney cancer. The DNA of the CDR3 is TGCGCCAGCAGTGAGTCACAGGGATACAACACTGAAGCTTTCTTT. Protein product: CASSESQGYNTEAFF.